The 15 T cell receptor beta chains given below trace back to one sample, sequenced in a study of T cell changes during pregnancy in multiple sclerosis (dated by TCRdb to the late 2010s). Libraries were constructed by the immunoSEQ multiplex PCR assay. TCRdb limited this immuneACCESS table to in-frame rearrangements with V and J called. A share of clones is missing; checked studies link under half to unresolved V genes, and the rest is unexplained. This sample lists tens of thousands of clones; 88% were detected once. Of the sample, around 1.2% falls within the top ten clones. The source was CD4+ T cells from peripheral blood mononuclear cells, collected before pregnancy. The receptors were sampled from a female donor with multiple sclerosis, enrolled in a pregnancy study.

V is TRBV6-1 and J is TRBJ2-3, with 12 bases that match TRBD2. This CDR3 spans 15 amino acids. Germline V gene data show CDR1 as MNHNS and CDR2 as SASEGT. With 5 bases clipped from V and 5 bases from J, the junction kept 5 bases outside the gene matches. The CDR3 here is CASSSWGLAGDTQYF. CDR3 in DNA: TGTGCCAGCAGTAGCTGGGGACTAGCGGGAGATACGCAGTATTTT.

The table lists this clone with a few counts. CDR3 protein: CASKRSQGNTEAFF. CDR3 in DNA: TGTGCCAGCAAAAGGTCGCAGGGCAACACTGAAGCTTTCTTT. V and J are TRBV25-1 and TRBJ1-1; possible D gene TRBD1, 5 bases. The CDR3 runs to 14 residues. Germline V gene data show CDR1 as MGHDK and CDR2 as SYGVNS. V shed 7 bases and J shed 2 bases, with 14 bases lying between them.

V usage is TRBV27 and J usage is TRBJ1-4; D remains ambiguous. The CDR3 is 15 amino acids. V was cut by 0 bases and J by 4 bases, with 9 bases left in between. CDR1 and CDR2 (germline): MNHEY, SMNVEV (reference sequence). The CDR3 reads CASSLSWQINEKLFF. The CDR3 bases are TGTGCCAGCAGTTTATCATGGCAGATTAATGAAAAACTGTTTTTT. The variable domain in full, with the rest retrieved from reference TRBV27 and TRBJ1-4, is EAQVTQNPRYLITVTGKKLTVTCSQNMNHEYMSWYRQDPGLGLRQIYYSMNVEVTDKGDVPEGYKVSRKEKRNFPLILESPSPNQTSLYFCASSLSWQINEKLFFGSGTQLSVL.

This clone ranks as medium-sized. The rearrangement links TRBV9 to TRBJ2-7; TRBD2 matches 11 bases. V shed 6 bases, J shed 3 bases, and the junction held 8 bases outside the gene matches. Germline CDR1 is SGDLS and CDR2 is YYNGEE. The CDR3 extends over 15 amino acids. CDR3 nucleotides: TGTGCCAGCAACCCAGGGACTAGCGGAAACTACGAGCAGTACTTC. Its protein product is CASNPGTSGNYEQYF.

This clone was picked up a small number of times. The chain is built from TRBV30 and TRBJ1-4; D call uncertain. CDR1 and CDR2 (germline): GTSNPN, SVGIG (reference sequence). This CDR3 has 12 residues. V was cut by 5 bases and J by 8 bases, with 12 bases left in between. The CDR3 is CAWGHRIEKLFF. CDR3 DNA: TGTGCCTGGGGCCACCGAATAGAAAAACTGTTTTTT.

This clone was counted a single time. The chain couples TRBV28 to TRBJ2-7, with 7 bases identical to TRBD2. Germline V gene lookup returns CDR1 MDHEN and CDR2 SYDVKM. The ends lost 6 bases at V and 2 bases at J; junction bases unmatched: 10. The CDR3 sequence is 15 residues long. The CDR3 protein is CASRVAGLNTYEQYF. The CDR3 DNA sequence: TGTGCCAGCAGGGTAGCGGGCCTGAACACCTACGAGCAGTACTTC.

By frequency in the sample, this clone is medium-sized (0.01 to 0.1%). This chain joins TRBV30 and TRBJ1-1; no clear D. CDR3 length: 12 amino acids. The germline V gene has CDR1 GTSNPN and CDR2 SVGIG (reference sequence). Trimming took 0 bases from V and 8 from J, leaving 10 bases between them. In DNA, the CDR3 is TGTGCCTGGAGTGTACGCCGCGTCGAAGCTTTCTTT. Translation: CAWSVRRVEAFF. Full variable domain (remainder filled in from reference TRBV30 and TRBJ1-1): SQTIHQWPATLVQPVGSPLSLECTVEGTSNPNLYWYRQAAGRGLQLLFYSVGIGQISSEVPQNLSASRPQDRQFILSSKKLLLSDSGFYLCAWSVRRVEAFFGQGTRLTVV.

The rearrangement links TRBV9 to TRBJ1-6; D might be TRBD1 (6 bases). Germline V lookup: CDR1 SGDLS, CDR2 YYNGEE. The CDR3 has 15 residues. The V end was cut by 4 bases, the J end by 9 bases, with 17 bases between. The CDR3 DNA reads TGTGCCAGCAGCTTGGACAGTAATTGGCGTTCACCCCTCCACTTT. Translated, it gives CASSLDSNWRSPLHF.

The rearrangement links TRBV19 to TRBJ2-1; possible D gene TRBD1, 5 bases. The germline V gene encodes CDR1 LNHDA and CDR2 SQIVND (reference sequence). With 5 bases removed from V and 3 bases from J, the gap between germline ends came to 11 bases. This CDR3 comprises 14 residues. Here the CDR3 DNA reads TGTGCCAGTAGTTCCGACCAGGGCTACAATGAGCAGTTCTTC. It translates to CASSSDQGYNEQFF.

This rearrangement joins TRBV30 to TRBJ1-2; no clear D gene. Germline V gene data show CDR1 as GTSNPN and CDR2 as SVGIG (reference sequence). The V end was cut by 0 bases, the J end by 3 bases, with 8 bases between. The CDR3 extends over 13 amino acids. CDR3 sequence: CAWSVRRDYGYTF. The CDR3 DNA sequence: TGTGCCTGGAGTGTAAGGAGGGACTATGGCTACACCTTC.

This clone was counted between two and nine times. DNA for the CDR3: TGTGCCAGCTCACCACCGTCTAGCGGGAGCCGGACCCGCTTAGATACGCAGTATTTT. Residues: CASSPPSSGSRTRLDTQYF. This sequence joins TRBV18 and TRBJ2-3, with 10 bases fitting TRBD2. Germline loops: CDR1 KGHSH, CDR2 LQKENI. The CDR3 loop spans 19 amino acids. Trimming at V came to 0 bases and at J to 5 bases, leaving 14 bases not matched to a gene.

This rearrangement joins TRBV11-2 to TRBJ2-7; tentatively, D is TRBD1 (5 bases). V was trimmed by 1 base and J by 1 base, leaving 11 bases between them. Germline V lookup: CDR1 SGHAT, CDR2 FQNNGV. The CDR3 runs to 15 residues. The CDR3 DNA reads TGTGCCAGCAGCTTAGGTTCAGACAGATCCTACGAGCAGTACTTC. Encoded protein: CASSLGSDRSYEQYF.

This clone was recorded a few times. The chain couples TRBV5-4 to TRBJ1-1; maybe TRBD1 (5 bases). CDR1 is SGHNT and CDR2 is YYREEE in the germline V gene (reference sequence). With 1 base removed from V and 7 bases from J, the gap between germline ends came to 17 bases. This CDR3 has 15 residues. The DNA of the CDR3 is TGTGCCAGCAGCTTGAGGGCGGGGGGGAGTGATGAAGCTTTCTTT. This sequence encodes CASSLRAGGSDEAFF. Full variable domain (missing parts from reference TRBV5-4 and TRBJ1-1): ETGVTQSPTHLIKTRGQQVTLRCSSQSGHNTVSWYQQALGQGPQFIFQYYREEENGRGNFPPRFSGLQFPNYSSELNVNALELDDSALYLCASSLRAGGSDEAFFGQGTRLTVV.

On this clone: The junction does not match germline at one end; this may be a read error. J is TRBJ2-3 and V is TRBV7-7, with TRBD2 matching 9 bases. CDR1 is SSHAT, CDR2 FNYEAQ, per germline (reference sequence). This CDR3 comprises 19 residues. The CDR3 DNA follows: TGTGCTAGCAGCTCACGTCGGTCTAGCGGGATACCTAGCACAGATACGCAGTATTTT. Translated: CASSSRRSSGIPSTDTQYF.

The J gene is TRBJ1-5, the V gene TRBV5-1; 8 nucleotides align to TRBD1. The CDR3 covers 18 residues. V shed 6 bases and J 4 bases; nucleotides not matched to a gene: 18. The germline gives CDR1 SGHRS, CDR2 YFSETQ. CDR3: CASIPLGGDRRPNQPQHF. CDR3 bases: TGCGCCAGCATACCATTAGGGGGGGACAGGCGACCTAATCAGCCCCAGCATTTT.